These 31 T cell receptor beta chains were sequenced from one sample in a study of monozygotic twins with inflammatory bowel disease. TCRdb re-analyzed the 5' RACE reads; it lists each CDR3 protein once, without DNA. The table gives around 380,000 distinct CDR3 sequences; the top ten clones make up approximately 2.3% of it. Material: blood. The receptors were sampled from a human donor with ulcerative colitis or Crohn's disease, or a healthy co-twin of an affected twin (not recorded which).

The chain joins TRBV5-4 to TRBJ2-2; checking the TCRdb D call of TRBD1 is not possible without DNA. Germline V lookup: CDR1 SGHNT, CDR2 YYREEE (reference sequence). The CDR3 covers 15 residues. The CDR3 sequence is CASSSGGQVPGELFF.

The V gene is TRBV5-5, the J gene TRBJ1-6; TCRdb outputs TRBD1, but without DNA this stays unchecked. Germline CDR1 and CDR2: SGHKS and YYEKEE (reference sequence). The CDR3 is 13 residues long. The CDR3 loop is CASSRDRSSPLHF.

The chain combines TRBV20-1 with TRBJ1-2; absent DNA, TCRdb's TRBD1 call cannot be checked. The germline V gene encodes CDR1 DFQATT and CDR2 SNEGSKA (reference sequence). CDR3 size: 14 residues. The CDR3 here is CSASRTGTHYGYTF.

The chain combines TRBV9 with TRBJ2-5; TCRdb designates TRBD2, a call that cannot be tested without DNA. Germline V gene sequence: CDR1 SGDLS, CDR2 YYNGEE. This CDR3 spans 13 amino acids. Here the CDR3 reads CASSPPAQETQYF.

The J gene is TRBJ1-6, the V gene TRBV2; TCRdb reports TRBD1, a call that lacks DNA to check it against. The CDR3 runs 15 residues. CDR1 and CDR2 from the germline V gene are SNHLY and FYNNEI. CDR3 region: CASIFRLGYNSPLHF. The complete variable domain, with remaining parts taken from reference TRBV2 and TRBJ1-6, reads EPEVTQTPSHQVTQMGQEVILRCVPISNHLYFYWYRQILGQKVEFLVSFYNNEISEKSEIFDDQFSVERPDGSNFTLKIRSTKLEDSAMYFCASIFRLGYNSPLHFGNGTRLTVT.

The chain carries TRBV4-1 and TRBJ1-2; absent DNA, TCRdb's TRBD1 call cannot be checked. Germline V gene lookup returns CDR1 MGHRA and CDR2 YSYEKL. The CDR3 consists of 15 residues. The CDR3 loop is CASSQDEGLDYGYTF.

The chain uses TRBV15 and TRBJ2-1; TCRdb indicates TRBD1, and absent DNA this call remains unverified. CDR3 length equals 15 residues. CDR1 and CDR2 from the germline V gene are LNHNV and YYDKDF (reference sequence). CDR3 protein: CATSRGAVSYNEQFF.

The V call is TRBV6-2 or TRBV6-3, the J call TRBJ2-2; TCRdb lists TRBD2, though no DNA is available to test this call. Germline-derived CDR1 and CDR2 are MNHEY and SVGEGT. The CDR3 is made up of 13 amino acids. The CDR3 reads CASRERPFRELFF.

The V gene is TRBV9, the J gene TRBJ2-1; lacking DNA, the TRBD1 call made by TCRdb goes unchecked. Germline V gene lookup returns CDR1 SGDLS and CDR2 YYNGEE. This CDR3 spans 18 amino acids. This CDR3 reads CASSVSSPAQGVYNEQFF. Filled out from reference TRBV9 and TRBJ2-1, the complete variable domain reads DSGVTQTPKHLITATGQRVTLRCSPRSGDLSVYWYQQSLDQGLQFLIQYYNGEERAKGNILERFSAQQFPDLHSELNLSSLELGDSALYFCASSVSSPAQGVYNEQFFGPGTRLTVL.

J is TRBJ2-1 and V is TRBV7-9; TCRdb indicates TRBD1, and absent DNA this call remains unverified. Per germline, CDR1 SEHNR and CDR2 FQNEAQ (reference sequence). This CDR3 region has 16 residues. The CDR3 is CASSPPAGEGLNEQFF. Supplemented by reference TRBV7-9 and TRBJ2-1, the full variable domain reads DTGVSQNPRHKITKRGQNVTFRCDPISEHNRLYWYRQTLGQGPEFLTYFQNEAQLEKSRLLSDRFSAERPKGSFSTLEIQRTEQGDSAMYLCASSPPAGEGLNEQFFGPGTRLTVL.

The genes are TRBV28 and TRBJ2-7; the TRBD1 assignment by TCRdb is unverifiable without DNA. The CDR3 has 15 residues. Germline CDR1 MDHEN, CDR2 SYDVKM. The CDR3 is CASSLGGGIRYEQYF. Based on the CDR3 plus reference TRBV28 and TRBJ2-7, the full variable domain is DVKVTQSSRYLVKRTGEKVFLECVQDMDHENMFWYRQDPGLGLRLIYFSYDVKMKEKGDIPEGYSVSREKKERFSLILESASTNQTSMYLCASSLGGGIRYEQYFGPGTRLTVT.

This chain joins TRBV20-1 and TRBJ2-5; the D gene TCRdb calls, TRBD2, cannot be checked with no DNA. Germline CDR1 is DFQATT and CDR2 is SNEGSKA (reference sequence). This CDR3 is built from 15 residues. CDR3 sequence: CSVVAGSGPGETQYF.

The V gene is TRBV5-1, the J gene TRBJ1-2; TCRdb names TRBD1, which stays unverified in the absence of DNA. CDR3 length: 14 amino acids. Germline CDR1 reads SGHRS; CDR2 reads YFSETQ. The CDR3: CASSTGQGAYGYTF. Combining the CDR3 with reference TRBV5-1 and TRBJ1-2 gives the whole variable domain KAGVTQTPRYLIKTRGQQVTLSCSPISGHRSVSWYQQTPGQGLQFLFEYFSETQRNKGNFPGRFSGRQFSNSRSEMNVSTLELGDSALYLCASSTGQGAYGYTFGSGTRLTVV.

The rearrangement joins TRBV14 to TRBJ1-4. Germline CDR1 SGHDN, CDR2 FVKESK. The CDR3 runs to 15 residues. The CDR3 sequence is CASSQYLGTNEKLFF.

The chain carries TRBV5-1 and TRBJ1-2; TCRdb selects TRBD1, and the lack of DNA leaves this call unchecked. The germline CDR1 and CDR2 sequences are SGHRS and YFSETQ. This CDR3 spans 15 amino acids. CDR3 loop: CASSLAGGSNYGYTF. The full variable domain, in which reference TRBV5-1 and TRBJ1-2 provide the parts outside the CDR3, is KAGVTQTPRYLIKTRGQQVTLSCSPISGHRSVSWYQQTPGQGLQFLFEYFSETQRNKGNFPGRFSGRQFSNSRSEMNVSTLELGDSALYLCASSLAGGSNYGYTFGSGTRLTVV.

The chain links TRBV5-1 to TRBJ1-2. The V gene's germline CDR1 is SGHRS and CDR2 YFSETQ. This CDR3 is built from 13 residues. The chain's CDR3 is CASSFGRNYGYTF. Full variable domain (remainder filled in from reference TRBV5-1 and TRBJ1-2): KAGVTQTPRYLIKTRGQQVTLSCSPISGHRSVSWYQQTPGQGLQFLFEYFSETQRNKGNFPGRFSGRQFSNSRSEMNVSTLELGDSALYLCASSFGRNYGYTFGSGTRLTVV.

The genes are TRBV18 and TRBJ1-1. The CDR3 is made up of 13 amino acids. Germline V gene lookup returns CDR1 KGHSH and CDR2 LQKENI. CDR3 sequence reads: CASSAQMNTEAFF. Looking up the rest from reference TRBV18 and TRBJ1-1 gives the full variable domain: NAGVMQNPRHLVRRRGQEARLRCSPMKGHSHVYWYRQLPEEGLKFMVYLQKENIIDESGMPKERFSAEFPKEGPSILRIQQVVRGDSAAYFCASSAQMNTEAFFGQGTRLTVV.

The chain couples TRBV6-1 to TRBJ2-5; TCRdb gives TRBD2 as the D gene, but with no DNA this cannot be confirmed. In germline, CDR1 is MNHNS, CDR2 SASEGT. This CDR3 has 14 amino acids. The CDR3 loop is CASSSGGPKGTQYF.

The rearrangement joins TRBV5-1 to TRBJ1-4; TCRdb's D call, TRBD1, is unchecked because there is no DNA. This CDR3 comprises 15 residues. Per germline, CDR1 SGHRS and CDR2 YFSETQ. The CDR3 spells CASSDSQGGAEKLFF.

The chain employs TRBV20-1 and TRBJ2-3; the TCRdb call, TRBD2, lacks DNA for checking. The germline V gene encodes CDR1 DFQATT and CDR2 SNEGSKA (reference sequence). CDR3 length equals 13 residues. The CDR3: CSARVAGSDTQYF.

The rearrangement joins TRBV15 to TRBJ2-5; no DNA is available, so the TRBD2 call from TCRdb remains unchecked. The CDR3 totals 15 residues. Per germline, CDR1 LNHNV and CDR2 YYDKDF (reference sequence). The CDR3 reads CATMRTGTSKETQYF.

The chain joins TRBV2 to TRBJ1-2; TCRdb selects TRBD1, and the lack of DNA leaves this call unchecked. The CDR3 contains 16 residues. The V gene's germline CDR1 is SNHLY and CDR2 FYNNEI. The CDR3 sequence: CASSERGGRGFNGYTF.

The CDR3 sequence is CASSFTSSFSGANVLTF. This chain links TRBV11-2 with TRBJ2-6; the D call of TRBD2 rests on TCRdb alone, since no DNA is present to check it. Germline V gene lookup returns CDR1 SGHAT and CDR2 FQNNGV. The CDR3 totals 17 residues. Filled out from reference TRBV11-2 and TRBJ2-6, the complete variable domain reads EAGVAQSPRYKIIEKRQSVAFWCNPISGHATLYWYQQILGQGPKLLIQFQNNGVVDDSQLPKDRFSAERLKGVDSTLKIQPAKLEDSAVYLCASSFTSSFSGANVLTFGAGSRLTVL.

This sequence joins TRBV18 and TRBJ1-1. The CDR3 spans 14 residues. CDR1 and CDR2 from the germline V gene are KGHSH and LQKENI. The CDR3 loop is CASSTRRVNTEAFF.

The J gene is TRBJ2-1, the V gene TRBV28; TCRdb indicates TRBD2, and absent DNA this call remains unverified. Germline CDR1 MDHEN, CDR2 SYDVKM. The CDR3 spans 14 residues. The CDR3 spells CASRASGRANEQFF.

This chain uses TRBV7-9 with TRBJ2-5; absent DNA, TCRdb's TRBD1 call cannot be checked. The CDR3 has 14 amino acids. Germline loops: CDR1 SEHNR, CDR2 FQNEAQ (reference sequence). The CDR3 sequence: CASSLTGGAETQYF.

The V and J genes are TRBV11-2 and TRBJ1-4; TCRdb proposes TRBD1, but this gene call is untestable without DNA. The CDR3 consists of 15 residues. Germline V CDR1 and CDR2: SGHAT, FQNNGV. CDR3 residues: CASSPDRGPNEKLFF.

The J gene is TRBJ1-5, the V gene TRBV18. The V gene's germline CDR1 is KGHSH and CDR2 LQKENI. The CDR3 contains 15 residues. The CDR3 is CASSPRGYGNQPQHF.

The chain is built from TRBV11-2 and TRBJ2-7; without DNA, the TCRdb call of TRBD1 cannot be checked. Germline loops: CDR1 SGHAT, CDR2 FQNNGV. The CDR3 covers 13 residues. The chain's CDR3 is CASSLLGVYEQYF.

The V and J genes are TRBV7-9 and TRBJ1-1; the TRBD1 assignment by TCRdb is unverifiable without DNA. This CDR3 is 14 amino acids long. Germline assignment: CDR1 SEHNR and CDR2 FQNEAQ (reference sequence). CDR3: CASSAQTGGTEAFF.

V usage is TRBV6-2 or TRBV6-3 and J usage is TRBJ2-1; lacking DNA, the TRBD1 call made by TCRdb goes unchecked. Germline CDR1 MNHEY, CDR2 SVGEGT. The CDR3 spans 15 residues. CDR3 loop: CASRDRLFGLYEQFF.